This TCR beta chain was sequenced in a study of cytomegalovirus exposure and HLA in healthy donors. Study findings and constraints: Reports indicate that TCR beta sequences accurately predicted the HLA-A and HLA-B alleles of most subjects. In a later analysis, a missense DCLRE1C variant was linked to TCR beta V- and J-gene trimming. Despite most TCR sequences being rare, some public TCRs occurred in many donors.

Regarding this clone: Antigen: not known.

The V gene lost 0 bases and the J gene lost 5 bases, with 11 bases spanning the gap. This CDR3 region has 14 residues. In germline, CDR1 is ENHRY, CDR2 SYGVKD. PCR amplification relied on 60 Vbeta primers (plus 13 Jbeta primers). Profiled with immunoSEQ multiplex PCR; TCRdb holds only in-frame clones, not every one. The table shows 150,000 to 190,000 clones, with around 80% occurring only once. This sequence joins TRBV10-3 and TRBJ2-7; D is perhaps TRBD1 (6 bases). What was sequenced was PBMCs. This TCR was recovered from a man aged 18 to 35 in good health and CMV-seronegative. CDR3 loop: CAISESRGADEQYF. CDR3 in DNA: TGTGCCATCAGTGAGTCCAGGGGAGCTGACGAGCAGTACTTC.